This T cell receptor (beta chain) appears in the sequencing data of a study of read filtering for tumor transcriptome and immune sequencing. Notes on the study in general: Approximately 82% of IR-seq clonotypes had one read, totaling about 3.3% of reads; RNA-seq: roughly 76% and 46%. Without single-read clonotypes, shared clonotype proportions correlated more between IR-seq and RNA-seq.

This CDR3 spans 15 amino acids. CDR1 and CDR2 from the germline V gene are GTSNPN and SVGIG (reference sequence). V lost 1 base and J 7 bases, leaving 16 bases between the germline ends. Bone marrow was sampled from every patient at the time of active disease. The library was built from around 0.4 ug RNA with molecular barcoded adaptors for alpha/delta and beta/gamma chains. TCRdb used MiXCR to reprocess the reads, holding one entry per CDR3 protein. The data show fewer than 35,000 distinct CDR3 sequences, with about 18% seen just once and 16% held by the top ten. This clonotype was counted at least ten times. Its antigen remains unknown.

The sample comprised a population of CD138-negative cells sorted from bone marrow. The J gene is TRBJ1-4, the V gene TRBV30; unclear D gene. The receptor comes from a donor over 35 with multiple myeloma. Written as DNA, the CDR3 is TGTGCCTGGAGTGCCCCTCGAGGGTGGGGTGAAAAACTGTTTTTT. Its translation is CAWSAPRGWGEKLFF.